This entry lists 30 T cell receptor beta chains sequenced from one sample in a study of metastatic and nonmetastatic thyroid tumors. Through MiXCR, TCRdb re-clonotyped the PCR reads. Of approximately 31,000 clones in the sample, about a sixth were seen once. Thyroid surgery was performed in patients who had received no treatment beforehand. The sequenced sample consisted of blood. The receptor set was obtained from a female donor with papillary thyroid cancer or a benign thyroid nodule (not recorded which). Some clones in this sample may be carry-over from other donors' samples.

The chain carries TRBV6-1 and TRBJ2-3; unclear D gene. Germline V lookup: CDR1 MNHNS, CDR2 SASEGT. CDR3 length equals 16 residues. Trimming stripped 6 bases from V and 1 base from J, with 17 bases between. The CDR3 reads CASSFERVLGTDTQYF. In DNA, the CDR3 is TGTGCCAGCAGCTTTGAGCGTGTCTTAGGCACAGATACGCAGTATTTT.

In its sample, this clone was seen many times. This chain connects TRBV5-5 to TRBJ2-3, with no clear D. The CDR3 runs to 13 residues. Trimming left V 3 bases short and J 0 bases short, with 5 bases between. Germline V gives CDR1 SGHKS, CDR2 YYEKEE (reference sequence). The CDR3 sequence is CASSSLSTDTQYF. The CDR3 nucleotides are TGTGCCAGCAGCTCCCTTAGCACAGATACGCAGTATTTT. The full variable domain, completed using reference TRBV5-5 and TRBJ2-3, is DAGVTQSPTHLIKTRGQQVTLRCSPISGHKSVSWYQQVLGQGPQFIFQYYEKEERGRGNFPDRFSARQFPNYSSELNVNALLLGDSALYLCASSSLSTDTQYFGPGTRLTVL.

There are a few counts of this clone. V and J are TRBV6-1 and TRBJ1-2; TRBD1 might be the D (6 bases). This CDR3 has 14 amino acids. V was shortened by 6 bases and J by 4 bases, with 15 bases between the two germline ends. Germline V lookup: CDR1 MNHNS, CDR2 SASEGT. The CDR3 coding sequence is TGTGCCAGCAGCGCCATACAGGGTACCTATGGCTACACCTTC. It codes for CASSAIQGTYGYTF.

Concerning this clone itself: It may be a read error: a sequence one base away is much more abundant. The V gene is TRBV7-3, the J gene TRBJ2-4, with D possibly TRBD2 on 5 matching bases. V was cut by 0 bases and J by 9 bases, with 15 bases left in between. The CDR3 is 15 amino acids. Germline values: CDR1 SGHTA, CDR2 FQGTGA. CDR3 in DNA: TGTGCCAGCAGCTTAACCCCCGACATGGAGGCCATTCAGTACTTC. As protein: CASSLTPDMEAIQYF.

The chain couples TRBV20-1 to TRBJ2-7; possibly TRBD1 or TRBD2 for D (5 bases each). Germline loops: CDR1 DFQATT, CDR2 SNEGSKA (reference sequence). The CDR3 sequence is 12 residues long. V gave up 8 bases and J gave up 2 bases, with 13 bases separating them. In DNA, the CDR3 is TGCAGTTCCAGGGACGTTCCCTACGAGCAGTACTTC. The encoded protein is CSSRDVPYEQYF.

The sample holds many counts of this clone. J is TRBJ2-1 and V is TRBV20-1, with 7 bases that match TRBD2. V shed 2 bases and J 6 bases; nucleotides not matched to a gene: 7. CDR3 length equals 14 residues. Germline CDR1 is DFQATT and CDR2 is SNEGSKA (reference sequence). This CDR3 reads CSARSTSDPNEQFF. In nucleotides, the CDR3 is TGCAGTGCTAGAAGTACTAGCGACCCCAATGAGCAGTTCTTC.

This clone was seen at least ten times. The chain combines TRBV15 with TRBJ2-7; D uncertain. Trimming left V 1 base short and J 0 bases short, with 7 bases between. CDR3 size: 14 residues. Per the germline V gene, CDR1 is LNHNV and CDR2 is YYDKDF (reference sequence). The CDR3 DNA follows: TGTGCCACCAGCAGAGCTCGGACCTCCTACGAGCAGTACTTC. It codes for CATSRARTSYEQYF.

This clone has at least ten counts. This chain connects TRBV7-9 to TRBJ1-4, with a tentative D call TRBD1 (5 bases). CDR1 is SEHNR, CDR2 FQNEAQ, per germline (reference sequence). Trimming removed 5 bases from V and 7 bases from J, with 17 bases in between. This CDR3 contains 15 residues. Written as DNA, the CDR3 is TGTGCCAGCAGCCCACCGGGGGGTCAGGGTGAAAAACTGTTTTTT. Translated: CASSPPGGQGEKLFF.

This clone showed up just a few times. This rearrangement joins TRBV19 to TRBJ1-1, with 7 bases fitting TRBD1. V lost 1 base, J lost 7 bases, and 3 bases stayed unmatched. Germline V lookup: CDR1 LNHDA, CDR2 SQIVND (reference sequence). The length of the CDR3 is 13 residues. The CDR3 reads CASSIVRGDEAFF. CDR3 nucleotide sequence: TGTGCCAGTAGTATAGTCAGGGGGGATGAAGCTTTCTTT.

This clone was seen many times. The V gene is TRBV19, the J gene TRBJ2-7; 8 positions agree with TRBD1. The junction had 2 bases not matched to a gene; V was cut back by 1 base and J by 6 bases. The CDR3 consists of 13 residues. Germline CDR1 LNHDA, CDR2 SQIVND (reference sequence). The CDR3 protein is CASSIGTGSEQYF. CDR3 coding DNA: TGTGCCAGTAGTATAGGGACAGGGAGCGAGCAGTACTTC.

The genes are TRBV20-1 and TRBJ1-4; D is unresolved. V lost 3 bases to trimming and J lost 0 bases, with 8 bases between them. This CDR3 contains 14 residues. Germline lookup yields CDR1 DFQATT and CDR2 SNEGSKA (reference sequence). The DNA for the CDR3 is TGCAGTGCTAGTCCGGACCCAACTAATGAAAAACTGTTTTTT. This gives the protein CSASPDPTNEKLFF.

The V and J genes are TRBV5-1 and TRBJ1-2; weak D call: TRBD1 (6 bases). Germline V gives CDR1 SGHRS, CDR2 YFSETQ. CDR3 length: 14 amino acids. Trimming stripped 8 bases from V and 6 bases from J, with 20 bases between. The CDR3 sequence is CASTPTGKLNGYTF. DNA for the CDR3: TGCGCCAGTACACCCACAGGGAAGCTAAATGGCTACACCTTC.

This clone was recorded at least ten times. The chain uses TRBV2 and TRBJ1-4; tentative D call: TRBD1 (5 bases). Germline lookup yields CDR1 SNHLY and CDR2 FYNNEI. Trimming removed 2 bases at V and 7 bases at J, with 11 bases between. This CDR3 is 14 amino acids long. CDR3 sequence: CASSERKGIEKLFF. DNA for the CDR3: TGTGCCAGCAGTGAAAGGAAGGGGATTGAAAAACTGTTTTTT.

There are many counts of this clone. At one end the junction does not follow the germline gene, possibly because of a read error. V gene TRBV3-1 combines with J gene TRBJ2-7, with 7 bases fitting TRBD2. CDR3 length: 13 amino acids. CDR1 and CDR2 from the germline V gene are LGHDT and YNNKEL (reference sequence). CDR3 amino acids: CASSPTAGIPQLF. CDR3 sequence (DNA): TGTGCCAGCAGCCCAACAGCGGGGATTCCGCAGCTTTTC.

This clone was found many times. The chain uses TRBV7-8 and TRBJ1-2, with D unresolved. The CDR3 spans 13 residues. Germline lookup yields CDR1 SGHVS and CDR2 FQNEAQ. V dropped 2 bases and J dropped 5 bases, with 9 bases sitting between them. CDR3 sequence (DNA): TGTGCCAGCAGCTTAACTGGGGAGTATGGCTACACCTTC. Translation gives CASSLTGEYGYTF.

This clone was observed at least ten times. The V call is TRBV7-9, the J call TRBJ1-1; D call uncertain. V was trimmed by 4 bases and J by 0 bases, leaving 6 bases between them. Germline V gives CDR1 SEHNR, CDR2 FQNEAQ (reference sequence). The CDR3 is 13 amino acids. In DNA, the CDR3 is TGTGCCAGCAGCTACAGCATGAACACTGAAGCTTTCTTT. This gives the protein CASSYSMNTEAFF.

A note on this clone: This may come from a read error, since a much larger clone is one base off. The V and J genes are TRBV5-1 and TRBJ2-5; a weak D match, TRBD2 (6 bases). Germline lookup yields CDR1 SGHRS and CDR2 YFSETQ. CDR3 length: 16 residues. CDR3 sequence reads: CASSLAGDGGQETKYF. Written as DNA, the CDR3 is TGCGCCAGCAGCTTGGCGGGGGACGGAGGCCAAGAGACCAAGTACTTC.

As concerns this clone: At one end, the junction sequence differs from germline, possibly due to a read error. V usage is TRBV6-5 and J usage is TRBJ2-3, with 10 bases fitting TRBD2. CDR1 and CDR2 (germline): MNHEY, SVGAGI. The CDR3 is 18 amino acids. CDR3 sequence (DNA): TGTGCCAGCAGTGACTCCCGCTCTAGCGGGGGTCACACAGATACGCAGTATTTT. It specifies CASSDSRSSGGHTDTQYF.

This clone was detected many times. In nucleotides, the CDR3 is TGTGCCAGCAGCCGGTTGCTGGACGGCGAGCAGTACTTC. This translates into CASSRLLDGEQYF. The chain recombines TRBV11-3 with TRBJ2-7; D ambiguous. CDR3 length: 13 amino acids. V lost 5 bases, J lost 6 bases, and 14 bases lay in between. The germline gives CDR1 SGHNT, CDR2 YENEEA.

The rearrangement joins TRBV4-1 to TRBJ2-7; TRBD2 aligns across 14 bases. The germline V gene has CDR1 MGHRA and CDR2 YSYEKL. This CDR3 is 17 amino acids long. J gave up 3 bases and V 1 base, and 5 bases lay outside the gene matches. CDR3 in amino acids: CASSQARLAGGGYEQYF. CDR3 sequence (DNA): TGCGCCAGCAGCCAAGCCCGACTAGCGGGGGGGGGCTACGAGCAGTACTTC.

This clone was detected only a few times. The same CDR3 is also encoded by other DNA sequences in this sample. DNA of the CDR3: TGTGCCACCAGTGCGACAGTAACTGGGGAGCTGTTTTTT. It specifies CATSATVTGELFF. This chain joins TRBV24-1 and TRBJ2-2; TRBD1 is a possible D gene (5 bases). Trimming cost V 5 bases and J 8 bases, with 11 bases left between them. Looked up from germline, CDR1 is KGHDR and CDR2 is SFDVKD. The CDR3 totals 13 residues.

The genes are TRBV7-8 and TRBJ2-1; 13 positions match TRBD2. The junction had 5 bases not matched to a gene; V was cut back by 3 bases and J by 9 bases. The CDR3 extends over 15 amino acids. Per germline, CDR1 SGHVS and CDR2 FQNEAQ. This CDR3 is CASSFWTSGSCEQFF. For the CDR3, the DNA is TGTGCCAGCAGCTTCTGGACTAGCGGGAGTTGTGAGCAGTTCTTC.

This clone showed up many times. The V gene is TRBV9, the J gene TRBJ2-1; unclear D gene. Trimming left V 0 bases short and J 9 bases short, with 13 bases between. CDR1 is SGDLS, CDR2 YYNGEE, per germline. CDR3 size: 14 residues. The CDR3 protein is CASSVEGDSSEQFF. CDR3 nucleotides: TGTGCCAGCAGCGTAGAGGGTGACTCATCTGAGCAGTTCTTC.

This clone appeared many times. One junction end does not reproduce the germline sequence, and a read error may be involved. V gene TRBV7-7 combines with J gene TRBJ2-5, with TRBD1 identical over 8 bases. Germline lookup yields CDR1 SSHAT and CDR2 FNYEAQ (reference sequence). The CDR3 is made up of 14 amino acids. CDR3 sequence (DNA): TGTGCTAGCAGCTTGGGACAGGTCCAAGAGACCCAGTACTTC. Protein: CASSLGQVQETQYF.

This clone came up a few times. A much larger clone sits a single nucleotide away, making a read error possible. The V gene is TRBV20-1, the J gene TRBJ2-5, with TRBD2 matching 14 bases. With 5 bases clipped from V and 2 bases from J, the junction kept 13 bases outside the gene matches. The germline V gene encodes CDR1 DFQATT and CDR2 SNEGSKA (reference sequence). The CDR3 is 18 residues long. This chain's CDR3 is CSASPWGLAGAWQETQYF. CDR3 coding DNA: TGCAGTGCTTCCCCCTGGGGACTAGCGGGGGCATGGCAAGAGACCCAGTACTTC.

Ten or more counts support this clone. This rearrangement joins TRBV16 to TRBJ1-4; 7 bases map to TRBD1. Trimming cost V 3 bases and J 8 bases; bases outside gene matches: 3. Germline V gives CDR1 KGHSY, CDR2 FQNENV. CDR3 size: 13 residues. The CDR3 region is CASSQTGREKLFF. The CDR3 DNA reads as TGTGCCAGCAGCCAGACAGGGAGGGAAAAACTGTTTTTT.

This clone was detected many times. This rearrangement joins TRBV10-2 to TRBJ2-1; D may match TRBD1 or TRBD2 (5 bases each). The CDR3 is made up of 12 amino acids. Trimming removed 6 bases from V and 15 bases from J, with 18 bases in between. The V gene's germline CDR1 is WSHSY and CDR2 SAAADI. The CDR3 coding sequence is TGCGCCAGCAGCCCGGGACGCGGTCGGGGGTTCTTC. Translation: CASSPGRGRGFF.

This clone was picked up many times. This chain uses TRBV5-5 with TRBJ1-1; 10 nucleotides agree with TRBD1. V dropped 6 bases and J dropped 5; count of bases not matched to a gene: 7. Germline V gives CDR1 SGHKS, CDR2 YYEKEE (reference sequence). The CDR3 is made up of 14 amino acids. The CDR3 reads CASTPGQGRTEAFF. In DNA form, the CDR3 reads TGTGCCAGCACCCCGGGACAGGGGCGGACTGAAGCTTTCTTT.

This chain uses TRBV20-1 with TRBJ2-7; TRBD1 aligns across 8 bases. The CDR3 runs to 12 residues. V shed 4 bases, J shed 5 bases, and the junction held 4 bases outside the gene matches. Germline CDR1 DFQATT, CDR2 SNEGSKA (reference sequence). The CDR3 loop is CSANRDRHEQYF. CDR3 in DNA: TGCAGTGCTAACCGGGACAGGCACGAGCAGTACTTC.

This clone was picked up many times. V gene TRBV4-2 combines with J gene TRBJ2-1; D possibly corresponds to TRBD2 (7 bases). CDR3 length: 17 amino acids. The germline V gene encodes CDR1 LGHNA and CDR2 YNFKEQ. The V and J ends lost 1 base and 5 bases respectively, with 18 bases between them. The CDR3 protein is CASSQVGGGGRNNEQFF. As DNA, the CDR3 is TGTGCCAGCAGCCAAGTGGGAGGGGGGGGCCGCAACAATGAGCAGTTCTTC.